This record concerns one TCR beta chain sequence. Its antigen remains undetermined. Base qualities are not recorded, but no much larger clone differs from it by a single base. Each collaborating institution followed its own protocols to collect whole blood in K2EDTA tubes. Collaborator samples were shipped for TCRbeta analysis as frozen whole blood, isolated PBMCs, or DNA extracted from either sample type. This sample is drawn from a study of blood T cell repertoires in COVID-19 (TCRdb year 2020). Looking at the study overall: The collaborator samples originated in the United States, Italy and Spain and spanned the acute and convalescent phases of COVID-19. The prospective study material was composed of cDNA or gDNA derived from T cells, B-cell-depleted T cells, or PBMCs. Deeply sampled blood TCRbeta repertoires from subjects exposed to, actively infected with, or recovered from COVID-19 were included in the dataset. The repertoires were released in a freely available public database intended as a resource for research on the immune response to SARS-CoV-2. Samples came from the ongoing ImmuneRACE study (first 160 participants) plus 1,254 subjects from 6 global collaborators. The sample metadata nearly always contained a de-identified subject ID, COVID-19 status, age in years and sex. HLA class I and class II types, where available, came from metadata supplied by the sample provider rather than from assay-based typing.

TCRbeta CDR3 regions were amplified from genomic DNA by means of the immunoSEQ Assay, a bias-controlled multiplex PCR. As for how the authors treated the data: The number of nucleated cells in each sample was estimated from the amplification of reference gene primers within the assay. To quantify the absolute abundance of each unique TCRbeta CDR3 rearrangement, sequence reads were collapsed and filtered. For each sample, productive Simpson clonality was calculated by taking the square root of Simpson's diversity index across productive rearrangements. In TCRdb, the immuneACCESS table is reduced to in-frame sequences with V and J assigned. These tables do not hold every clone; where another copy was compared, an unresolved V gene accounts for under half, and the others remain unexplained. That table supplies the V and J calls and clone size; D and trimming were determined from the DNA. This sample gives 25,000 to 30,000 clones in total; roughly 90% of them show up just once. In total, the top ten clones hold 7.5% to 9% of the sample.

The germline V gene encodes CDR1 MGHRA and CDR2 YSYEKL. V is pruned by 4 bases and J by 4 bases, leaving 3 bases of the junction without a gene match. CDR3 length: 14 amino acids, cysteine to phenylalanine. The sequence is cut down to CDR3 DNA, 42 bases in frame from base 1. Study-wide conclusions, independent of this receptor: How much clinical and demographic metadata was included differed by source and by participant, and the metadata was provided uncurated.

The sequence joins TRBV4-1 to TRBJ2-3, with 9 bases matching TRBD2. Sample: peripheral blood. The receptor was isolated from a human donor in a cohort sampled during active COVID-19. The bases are TGCGCCAGCAGCCGTAGCGGGAGCCCAGATACGCAGTATTTT. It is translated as CASSRSGSPDTQYF.